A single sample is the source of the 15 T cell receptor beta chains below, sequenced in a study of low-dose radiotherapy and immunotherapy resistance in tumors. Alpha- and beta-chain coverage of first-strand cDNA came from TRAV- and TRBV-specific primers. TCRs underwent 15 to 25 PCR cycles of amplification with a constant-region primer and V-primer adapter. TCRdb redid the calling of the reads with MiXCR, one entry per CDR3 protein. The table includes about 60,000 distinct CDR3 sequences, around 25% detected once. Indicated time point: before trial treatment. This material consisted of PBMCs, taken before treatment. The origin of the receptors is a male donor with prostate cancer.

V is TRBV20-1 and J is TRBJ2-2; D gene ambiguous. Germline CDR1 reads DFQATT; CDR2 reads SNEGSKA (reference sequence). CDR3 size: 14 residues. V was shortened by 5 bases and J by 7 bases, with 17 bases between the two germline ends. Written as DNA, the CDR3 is TGCAGTGCTCATAGTGTACTTTTTGGCGGGGAGCTGTTTTTT. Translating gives CSAHSVLFGGELFF.

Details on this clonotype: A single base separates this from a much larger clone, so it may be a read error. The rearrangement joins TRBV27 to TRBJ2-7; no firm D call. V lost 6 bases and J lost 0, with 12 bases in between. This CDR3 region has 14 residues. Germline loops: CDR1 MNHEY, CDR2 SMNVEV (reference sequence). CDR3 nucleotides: TGTGCCAGCAGGTTAACGGGCCGCTCCTACGAGCAGTACTTC. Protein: CASRLTGRSYEQYF.

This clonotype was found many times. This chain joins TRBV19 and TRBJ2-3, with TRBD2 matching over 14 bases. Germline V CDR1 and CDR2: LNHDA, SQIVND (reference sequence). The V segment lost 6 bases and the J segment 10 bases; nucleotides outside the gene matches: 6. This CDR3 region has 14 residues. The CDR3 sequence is CASSRGTSGSSQYF. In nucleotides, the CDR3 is TGTGCCAGTAGCCGCGGGACTAGCGGGAGCTCGCAGTATTTT.

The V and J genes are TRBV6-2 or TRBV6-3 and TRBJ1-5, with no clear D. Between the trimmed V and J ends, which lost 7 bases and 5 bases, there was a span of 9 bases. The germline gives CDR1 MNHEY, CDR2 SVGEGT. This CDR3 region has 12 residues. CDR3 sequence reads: CASMVGDQPQHF. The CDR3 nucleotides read TGTGCCAGCATGGTTGGGGATCAGCCCCAGCATTTT.

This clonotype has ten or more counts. The CDR3 protein is CSARVASYGYTF. CDR3 coding DNA: TGCAGTGCTAGAGTCGCCTCCTATGGCTACACCTTC. This rearrangement joins TRBV20-1 to TRBJ1-2; D gene ambiguous. Germline CDR1 is DFQATT and CDR2 is SNEGSKA (reference sequence). Trimming cost V 1 base and J 4 bases, with 7 bases left between them. This CDR3 spans 12 amino acids.

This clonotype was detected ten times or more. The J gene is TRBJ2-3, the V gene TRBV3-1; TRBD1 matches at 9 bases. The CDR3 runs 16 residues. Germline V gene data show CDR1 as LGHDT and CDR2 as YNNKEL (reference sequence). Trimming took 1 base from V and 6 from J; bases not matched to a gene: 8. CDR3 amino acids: CASSQGPGQGGDTQYF. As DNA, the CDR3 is TGTGCCAGCAGCCAAGGACCGGGACAGGGAGGGGATACGCAGTATTTT.

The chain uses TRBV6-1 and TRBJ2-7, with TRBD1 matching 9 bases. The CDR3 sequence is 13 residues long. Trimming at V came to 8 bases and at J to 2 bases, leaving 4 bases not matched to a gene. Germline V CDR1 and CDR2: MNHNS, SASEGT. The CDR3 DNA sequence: TGTGCCAGCCTCAGGACAGGGGCCTACGAGCAGTACTTC. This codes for CASLRTGAYEQYF.

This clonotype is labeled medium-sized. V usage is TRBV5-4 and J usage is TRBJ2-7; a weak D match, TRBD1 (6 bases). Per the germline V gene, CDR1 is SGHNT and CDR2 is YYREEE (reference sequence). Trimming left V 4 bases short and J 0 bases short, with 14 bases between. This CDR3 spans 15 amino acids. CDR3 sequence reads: CASSDPGQSSYEQYF. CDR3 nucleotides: TGTGCCAGCAGCGATCCCGGACAGAGCTCCTACGAGCAGTACTTC.

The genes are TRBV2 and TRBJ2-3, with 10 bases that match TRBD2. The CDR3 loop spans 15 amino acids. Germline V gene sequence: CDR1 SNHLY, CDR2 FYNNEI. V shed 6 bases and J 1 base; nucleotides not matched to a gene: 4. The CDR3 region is CASRPLAGGTDTQYF. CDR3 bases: TGTGCCAGCAGACCTCTAGCGGGGGGCACAGATACGCAGTATTTT.

CDR3 coding DNA: TGTGCCAGCAGCCTACCGGCTAGCGGGGGGTCCTCCTACAATGAGCAGTTCTTC. It translates to CASSLPASGGSSYNEQFF. The genes are TRBV11-2 and TRBJ2-1, with TRBD2 identical over 11 bases. Germline trimming cut 5 bases from V and 0 bases from J; bases unmatched to any gene: 9. CDR3 length equals 18 residues. Germline CDR1 SGHAT, CDR2 FQNNGV.

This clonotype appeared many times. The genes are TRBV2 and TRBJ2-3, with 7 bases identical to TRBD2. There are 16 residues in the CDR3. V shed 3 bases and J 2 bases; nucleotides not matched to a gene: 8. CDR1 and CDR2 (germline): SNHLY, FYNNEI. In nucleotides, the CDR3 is TGTGCCAGCAGTGAGTCTGCGGGGGACCTCACAGATACGCAGTATTTT. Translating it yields CASSESAGDLTDTQYF.

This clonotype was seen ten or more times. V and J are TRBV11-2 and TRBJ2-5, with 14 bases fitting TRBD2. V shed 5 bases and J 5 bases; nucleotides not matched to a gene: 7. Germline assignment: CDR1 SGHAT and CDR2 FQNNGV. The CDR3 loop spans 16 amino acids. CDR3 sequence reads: CASSAGTSGSRETQYF. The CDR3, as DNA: TGTGCCAGCAGCGCCGGGACTAGCGGGAGTAGGGAGACCCAGTACTTC. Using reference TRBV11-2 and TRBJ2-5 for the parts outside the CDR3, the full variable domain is EAGVAQSPRYKIIEKRQSVAFWCNPISGHATLYWYQQILGQGPKLLIQFQNNGVVDDSQLPKDRFSAERLKGVDSTLKIQPAKLEDSAVYLCASSAGTSGSRETQYFGPGTRLLVL.

The chain's CDR3 is CASSLAPLAGPTYEQYF. CDR3 DNA: TGTGCCAGCAGCTTAGCGCCCCTAGCGGGACCCACGTACGAGCAGTACTTC. The chain couples TRBV7-2 to TRBJ2-7; 9 bases are shared with TRBD2. CDR1 is SGHTA and CDR2 is FQGNSA in the germline V gene. V shed 0 bases, J shed 4 bases, and the junction held 10 bases outside the gene matches. This CDR3 is 17 amino acids long.

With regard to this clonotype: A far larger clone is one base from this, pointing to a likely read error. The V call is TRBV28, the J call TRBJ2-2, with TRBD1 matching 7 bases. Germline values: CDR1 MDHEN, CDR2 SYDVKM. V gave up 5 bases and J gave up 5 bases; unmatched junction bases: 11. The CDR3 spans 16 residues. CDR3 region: CASSMRGGYYTGELFF. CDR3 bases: TGTGCCAGCAGTATGAGAGGGGGCTACTATACCGGGGAGCTGTTTTTT.

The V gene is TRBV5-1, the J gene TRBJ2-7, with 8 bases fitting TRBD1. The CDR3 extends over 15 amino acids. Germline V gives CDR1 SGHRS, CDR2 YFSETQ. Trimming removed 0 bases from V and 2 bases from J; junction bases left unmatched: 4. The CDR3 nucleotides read TGCGCCAGCAGCTTGGCGGGACAGGAGACCTACGAGCAGTACTTC. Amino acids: CASSLAGQETYEQYF.